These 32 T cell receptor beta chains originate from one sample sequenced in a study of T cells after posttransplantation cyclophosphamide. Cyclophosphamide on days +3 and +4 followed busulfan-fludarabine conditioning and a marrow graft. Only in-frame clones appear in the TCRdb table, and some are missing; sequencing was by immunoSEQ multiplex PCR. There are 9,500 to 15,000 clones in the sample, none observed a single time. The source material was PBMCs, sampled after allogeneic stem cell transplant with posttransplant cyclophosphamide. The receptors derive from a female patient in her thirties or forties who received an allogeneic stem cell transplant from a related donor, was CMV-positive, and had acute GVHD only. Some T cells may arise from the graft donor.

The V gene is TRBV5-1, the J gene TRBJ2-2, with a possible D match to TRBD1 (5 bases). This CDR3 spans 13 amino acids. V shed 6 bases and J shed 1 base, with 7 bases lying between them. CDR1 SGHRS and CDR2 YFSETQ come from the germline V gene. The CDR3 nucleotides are TGCGCCAGCACCCAGGGGAACACCGGGGAGCTGTTTTTT. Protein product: CASTQGNTGELFF.

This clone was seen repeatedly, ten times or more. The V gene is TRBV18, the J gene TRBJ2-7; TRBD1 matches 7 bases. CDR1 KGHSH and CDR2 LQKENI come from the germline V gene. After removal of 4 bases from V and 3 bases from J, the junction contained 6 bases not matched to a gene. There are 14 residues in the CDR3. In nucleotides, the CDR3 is TGTGCCAGCTCACTTAACCGGGACAGCTACGAGCAGTACTTC. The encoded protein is CASSLNRDSYEQYF.

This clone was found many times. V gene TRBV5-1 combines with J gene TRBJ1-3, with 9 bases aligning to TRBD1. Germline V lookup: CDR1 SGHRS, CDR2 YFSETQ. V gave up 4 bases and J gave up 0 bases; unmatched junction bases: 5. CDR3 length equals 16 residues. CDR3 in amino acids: CASSRRTGDSGNTIYF. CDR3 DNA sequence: TGCGCCAGCAGCCGACGGACAGGGGACTCTGGAAACACCATATATTTT. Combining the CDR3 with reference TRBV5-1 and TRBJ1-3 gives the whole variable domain KAGVTQTPRYLIKTRGQQVTLSCSPISGHRSVSWYQQTPGQGLQFLFEYFSETQRNKGNFPGRFSGRQFSNSRSEMNVSTLELGDSALYLCASSRRTGDSGNTIYFGEGSWLTVV.

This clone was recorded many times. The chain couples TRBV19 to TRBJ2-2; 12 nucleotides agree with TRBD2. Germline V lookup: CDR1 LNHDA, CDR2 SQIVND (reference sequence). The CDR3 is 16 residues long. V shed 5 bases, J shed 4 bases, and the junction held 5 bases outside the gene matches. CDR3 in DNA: TGTGCCAGTAGTCGCCCTAGCGGGAGGGGCACCGGGGAGCTGTTTTTT. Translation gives CASSRPSGRGTGELFF.

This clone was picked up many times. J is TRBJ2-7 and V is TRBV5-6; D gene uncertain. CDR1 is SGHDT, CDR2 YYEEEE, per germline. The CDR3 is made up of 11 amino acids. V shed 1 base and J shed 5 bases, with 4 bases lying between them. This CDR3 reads CASSLSDEQYF. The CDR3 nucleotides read TGTGCCAGCAGCTTGTCGGACGAGCAGTACTTC.

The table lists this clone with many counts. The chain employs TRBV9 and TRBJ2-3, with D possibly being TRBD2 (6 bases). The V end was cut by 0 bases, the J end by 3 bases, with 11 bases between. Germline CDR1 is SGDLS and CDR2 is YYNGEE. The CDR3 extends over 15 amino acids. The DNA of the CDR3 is TGTGCCAGCAGCGTAGGACTAGATGGGACAGATACGCAGTATTTT. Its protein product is CASSVGLDGTDTQYF.

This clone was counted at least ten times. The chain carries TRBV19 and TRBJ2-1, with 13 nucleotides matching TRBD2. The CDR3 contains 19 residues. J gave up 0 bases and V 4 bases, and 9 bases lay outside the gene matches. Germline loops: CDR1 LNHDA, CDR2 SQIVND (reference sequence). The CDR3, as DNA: TGTGCCAGTAGTAGTGAAGGGACTAGCGGGATGGGCTCCTACAATGAGCAGTTCTTC. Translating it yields CASSSEGTSGMGSYNEQFF.

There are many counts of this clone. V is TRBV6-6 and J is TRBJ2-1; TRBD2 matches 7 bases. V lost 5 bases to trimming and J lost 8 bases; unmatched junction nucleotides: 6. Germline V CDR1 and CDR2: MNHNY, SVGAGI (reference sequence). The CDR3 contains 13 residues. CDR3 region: CASSTALAHEQFF. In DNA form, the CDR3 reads TGTGCCAGCAGTACGGCACTAGCGCATGAGCAGTTCTTC.

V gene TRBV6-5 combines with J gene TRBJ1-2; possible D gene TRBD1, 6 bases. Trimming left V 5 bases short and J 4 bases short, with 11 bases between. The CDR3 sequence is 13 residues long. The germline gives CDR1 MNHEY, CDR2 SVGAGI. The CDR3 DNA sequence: TGTGCCAGCAGTGACACAGGGTCCTATGGCTACACCTTC. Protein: CASSDTGSYGYTF.

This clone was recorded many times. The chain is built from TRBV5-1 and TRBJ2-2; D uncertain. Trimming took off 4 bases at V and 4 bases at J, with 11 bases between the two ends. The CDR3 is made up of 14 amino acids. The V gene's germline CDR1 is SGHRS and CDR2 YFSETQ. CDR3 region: CASSAKFSTGELFF. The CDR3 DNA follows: TGCGCCAGCAGCGCTAAGTTTTCCACCGGGGAGCTGTTTTTT.

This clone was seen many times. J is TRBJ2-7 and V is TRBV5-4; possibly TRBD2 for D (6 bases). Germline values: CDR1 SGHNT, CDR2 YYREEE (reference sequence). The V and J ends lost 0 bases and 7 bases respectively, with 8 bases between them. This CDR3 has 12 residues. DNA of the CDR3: TGTGCCAGCAGCTTGGTCGCGGGGGAGCAGTACTTC. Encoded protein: CASSLVAGEQYF.

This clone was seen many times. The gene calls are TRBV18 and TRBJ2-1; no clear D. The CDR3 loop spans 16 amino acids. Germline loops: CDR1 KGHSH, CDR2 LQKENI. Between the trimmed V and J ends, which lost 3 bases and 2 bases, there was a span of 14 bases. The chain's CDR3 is CASSPSLPSTYNEQFF. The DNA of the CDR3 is TGTGCCAGCTCACCGTCACTACCGAGCACCTACAATGAGCAGTTCTTC.

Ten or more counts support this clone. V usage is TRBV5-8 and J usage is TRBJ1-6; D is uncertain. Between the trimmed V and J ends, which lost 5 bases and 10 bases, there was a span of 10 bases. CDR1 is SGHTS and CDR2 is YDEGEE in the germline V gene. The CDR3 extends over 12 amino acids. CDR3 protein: CASRSSGSPLHF. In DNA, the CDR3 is TGTGCCAGCAGAAGTTCCGGGTCACCCCTCCACTTT. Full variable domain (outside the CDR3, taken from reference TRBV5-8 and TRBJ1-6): EAGVTQSPTHLIKTRGQQATLRCSPISGHTSVYWYQQALGLGLQFLLWYDEGEERNRGNFPPRFSGRQFPNYSSELNVNALELEDSALYLCASRSSGSPLHFGNGTRLTVT.

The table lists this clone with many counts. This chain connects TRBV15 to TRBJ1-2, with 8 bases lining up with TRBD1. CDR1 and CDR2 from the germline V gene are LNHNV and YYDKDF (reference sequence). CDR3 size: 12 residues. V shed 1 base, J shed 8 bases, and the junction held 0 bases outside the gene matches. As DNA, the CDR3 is TGTGCCACCAGCAGAGCAGGGGGCGGCTACACCTTC. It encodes CATSRAGGGYTF.

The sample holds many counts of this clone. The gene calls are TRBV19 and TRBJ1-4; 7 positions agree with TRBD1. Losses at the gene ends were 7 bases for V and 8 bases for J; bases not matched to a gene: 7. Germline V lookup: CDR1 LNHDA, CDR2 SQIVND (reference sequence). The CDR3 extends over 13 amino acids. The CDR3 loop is CASIETGQEKLFF. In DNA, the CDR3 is TGTGCCAGTATCGAGACAGGGCAAGAAAAACTGTTTTTT.

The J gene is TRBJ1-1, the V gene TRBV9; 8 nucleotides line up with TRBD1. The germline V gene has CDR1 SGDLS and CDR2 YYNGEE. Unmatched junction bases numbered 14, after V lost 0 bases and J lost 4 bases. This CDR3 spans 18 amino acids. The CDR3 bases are TGTGCCAGCAGCGTAGATTCCCCCTCAGGGGGCGGTGGCACTGAAGCTTTCTTT. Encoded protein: CASSVDSPSGGGGTEAFF.

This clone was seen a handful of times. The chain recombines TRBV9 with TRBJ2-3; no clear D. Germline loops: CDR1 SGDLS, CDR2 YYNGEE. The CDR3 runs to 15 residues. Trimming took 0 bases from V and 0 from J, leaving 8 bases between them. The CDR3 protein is CASSVGSTSTDTQYF. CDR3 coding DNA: TGTGCCAGCAGCGTAGGGTCAACTAGCACAGATACGCAGTATTTT.

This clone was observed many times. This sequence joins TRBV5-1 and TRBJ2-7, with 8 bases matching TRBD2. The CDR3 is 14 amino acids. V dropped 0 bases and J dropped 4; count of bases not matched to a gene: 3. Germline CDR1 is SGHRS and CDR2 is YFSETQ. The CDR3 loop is CASSLAGGPYEQYV. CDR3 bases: TGCGCCAGCAGCTTGGCGGGAGGGCCTTACGAGCAGTACGTC.

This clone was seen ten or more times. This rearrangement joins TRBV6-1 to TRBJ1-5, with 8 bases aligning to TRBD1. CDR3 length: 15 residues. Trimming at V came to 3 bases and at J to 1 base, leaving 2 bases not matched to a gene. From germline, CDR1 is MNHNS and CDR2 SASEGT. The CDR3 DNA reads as TGTGCCAGCAGTGAGACAGGGGAGAGCAATCAGCCCCAGCATTTT. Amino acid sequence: CASSETGESNQPQHF.

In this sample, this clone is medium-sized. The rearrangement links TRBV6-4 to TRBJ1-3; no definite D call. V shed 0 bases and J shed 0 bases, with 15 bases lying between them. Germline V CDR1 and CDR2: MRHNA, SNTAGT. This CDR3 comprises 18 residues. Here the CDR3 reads CASSDSTCVAPSGNTIYF. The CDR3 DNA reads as TGTGCCAGCAGTGACTCGACTTGTGTGGCCCCCTCTGGAAACACCATATATTTT.

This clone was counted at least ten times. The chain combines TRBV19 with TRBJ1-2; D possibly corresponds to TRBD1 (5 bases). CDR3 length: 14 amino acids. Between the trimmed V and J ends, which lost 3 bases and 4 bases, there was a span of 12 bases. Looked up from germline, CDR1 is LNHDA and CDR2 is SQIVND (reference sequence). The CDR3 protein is CASSIGRDIYGYTF. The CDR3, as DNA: TGTGCCAGTAGTATCGGCAGGGATATCTATGGCTACACCTTC.

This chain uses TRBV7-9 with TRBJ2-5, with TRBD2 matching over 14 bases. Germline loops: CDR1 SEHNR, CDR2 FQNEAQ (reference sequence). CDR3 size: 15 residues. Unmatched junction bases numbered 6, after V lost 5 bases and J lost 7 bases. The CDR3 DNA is TGTGCCAGCAGCGCCGGGACTAGCGGGAGTGGGACCCAGTACTTC. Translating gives CASSAGTSGSGTQYF.

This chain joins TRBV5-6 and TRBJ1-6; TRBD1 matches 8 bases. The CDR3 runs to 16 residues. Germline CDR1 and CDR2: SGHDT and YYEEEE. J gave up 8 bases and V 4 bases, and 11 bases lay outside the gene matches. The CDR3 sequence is CASSLRTGTTDSPLHF. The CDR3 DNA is TGTGCCAGCAGCCTTCGGACAGGGACGACGGATTCACCCCTCCACTTT.

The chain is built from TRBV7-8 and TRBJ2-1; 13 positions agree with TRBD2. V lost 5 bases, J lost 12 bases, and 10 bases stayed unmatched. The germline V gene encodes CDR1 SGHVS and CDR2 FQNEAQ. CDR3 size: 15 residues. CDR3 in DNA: TGTGCCAGCAGCCGACTAGCGGGAGGCCCCCAGGGGCAGTTCTTC. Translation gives CASSRLAGGPQGQFF.

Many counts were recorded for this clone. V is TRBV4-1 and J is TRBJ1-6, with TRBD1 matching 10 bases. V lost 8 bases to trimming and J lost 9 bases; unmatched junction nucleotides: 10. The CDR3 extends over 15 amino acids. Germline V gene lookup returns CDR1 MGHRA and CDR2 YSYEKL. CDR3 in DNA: TGCGCCAGCCGCAGAGGGGACAGGGGAATTTCACCCCTCCACTTT. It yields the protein CASRRGDRGISPLHF.

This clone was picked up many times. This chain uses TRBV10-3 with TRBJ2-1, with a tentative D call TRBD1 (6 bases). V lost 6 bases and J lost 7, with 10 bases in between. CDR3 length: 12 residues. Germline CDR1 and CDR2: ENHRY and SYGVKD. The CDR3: CAISLGANEQFF. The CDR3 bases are TGTGCCATCAGCTTGGGGGCTAATGAGCAGTTCTTC.

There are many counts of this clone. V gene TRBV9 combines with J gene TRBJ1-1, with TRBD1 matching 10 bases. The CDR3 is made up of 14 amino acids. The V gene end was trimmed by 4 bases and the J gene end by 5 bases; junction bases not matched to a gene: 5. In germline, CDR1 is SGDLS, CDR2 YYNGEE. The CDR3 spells CASSPRQGATEAFF. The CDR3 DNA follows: TGTGCCAGCAGCCCGAGACAGGGGGCGACTGAAGCTTTCTTT.

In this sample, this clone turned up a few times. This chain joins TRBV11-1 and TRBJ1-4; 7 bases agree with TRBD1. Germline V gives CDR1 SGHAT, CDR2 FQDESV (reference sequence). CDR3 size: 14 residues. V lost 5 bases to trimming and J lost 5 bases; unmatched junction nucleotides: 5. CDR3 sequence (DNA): TGTGCCAGCAGCCTTGGGACAGAAAATGAAAAACTGTTTTTT. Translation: CASSLGTENEKLFF.

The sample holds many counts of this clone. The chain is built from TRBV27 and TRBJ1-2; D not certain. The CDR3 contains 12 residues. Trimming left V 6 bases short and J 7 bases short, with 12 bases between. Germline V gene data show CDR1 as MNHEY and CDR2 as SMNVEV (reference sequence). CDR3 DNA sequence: TGTGCCAGCAGACATTCCGGGGTTGGCTACACCTTC. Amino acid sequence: CASRHSGVGYTF.

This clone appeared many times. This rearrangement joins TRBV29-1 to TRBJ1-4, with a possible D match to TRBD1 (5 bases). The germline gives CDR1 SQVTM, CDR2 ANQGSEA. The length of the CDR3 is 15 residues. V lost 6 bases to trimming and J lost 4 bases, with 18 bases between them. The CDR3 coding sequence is TGCAGCGTGGCCTCCCTCGGGGGGTTTAATGAAAAACTGTTTTTT. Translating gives CSVASLGGFNEKLFF.

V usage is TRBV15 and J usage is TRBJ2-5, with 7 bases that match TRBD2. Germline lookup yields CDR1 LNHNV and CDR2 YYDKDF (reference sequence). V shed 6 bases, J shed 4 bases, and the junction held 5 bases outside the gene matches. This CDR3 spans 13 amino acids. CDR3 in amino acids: CATSRGSLETQYF. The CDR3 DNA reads TGTGCCACCAGTCGCGGGAGTCTAGAGACCCAGTACTTC.

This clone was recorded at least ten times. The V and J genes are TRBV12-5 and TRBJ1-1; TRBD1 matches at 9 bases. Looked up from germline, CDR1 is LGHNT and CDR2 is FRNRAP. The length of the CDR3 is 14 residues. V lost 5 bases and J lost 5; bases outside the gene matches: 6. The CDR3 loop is CASGAGTGRTEAFF. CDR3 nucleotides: TGTGCTAGTGGTGCCGGGACAGGGAGGACTGAAGCTTTCTTT.